Listed here is a single T cell receptor (beta chain). The data are from a study of blood T cell repertoires in COVID-19. Looking at the study overall: COVID-19 samples from acute and convalescent phases originated in the United States, Italy and Spain.

The Seattle site enrolled patients during active infection and followed them longitudinally. J was trimmed by 5 bases and V by 6 bases; bases with no gene match: 6. Germline CDR1 reads MDHEN; CDR2 reads SYDVKM. The CDR3 contains 13 residues. Under the authors' procedure: The assay estimated nucleated cells by amplifying reference gene primers. Sequencing used immunoSEQ multiplex PCR; TCRdb keeps in-frame clones, though not all of them. V and J calls and clone size are given by that table; D and trimming were obtained from the DNA. The sample shows fewer than 200,000 clones, roughly 86% of them seen only once.

The receptor comes from a woman older than 75 with COVID-19, enrolled during active disease. V usage is TRBV28 and J usage is TRBJ2-7; TRBD1 agrees at 8 bases. The source material was peripheral blood. In nucleotides, the CDR3 is TGTGCCAGCAGCCCGACAGGGGTCGACGAGCAGTACTTC. Its translation: CASSPTGVDEQYF.